This T cell receptor (beta chain) came from a study of cytomegalovirus exposure and HLA in healthy donors. As to this clone: The antigen remains undetermined.

All the people who gave samples were healthy bone marrow donors. Notes on the study in general: Most CMV-associated TCR beta chains appeared HLA-restricted in a later analysis. TCR beta V segments were, for the most part, productive about 87% or about 30% of the time in an earlier analysis. Using the classifier, cytomegalovirus status was reportedly diagnosed with high specificity and sensitivity.

Amplification used 60 Vbeta primers and 13 Jbeta primers. Profiling relied on immunoSEQ multiplex PCR, and the TCRdb table lists in-frame clones only, not all of them. This sample has around 200,000 clones, with roughly 85% found just once. The V end lost 6 bases, the J end lost 8 bases, and 10 bases lay between the germline ends. Looked up from germline, CDR1 is MNHNS and CDR2 is SASEGT. The CDR3 is 11 residues long. Sequencing was carried out using PBMCs. V and J are TRBV6-1 and TRBJ1-2; D is perhaps TRBD1 (6 bases). The receptor was isolated from a man aged 18 to 29 in good health and CMV-seronegative. CDR3 DNA sequence: TGTGCCAGCAGGGCAGGGGTAGGCTACACCTTC. It encodes CASRAGVGYTF.